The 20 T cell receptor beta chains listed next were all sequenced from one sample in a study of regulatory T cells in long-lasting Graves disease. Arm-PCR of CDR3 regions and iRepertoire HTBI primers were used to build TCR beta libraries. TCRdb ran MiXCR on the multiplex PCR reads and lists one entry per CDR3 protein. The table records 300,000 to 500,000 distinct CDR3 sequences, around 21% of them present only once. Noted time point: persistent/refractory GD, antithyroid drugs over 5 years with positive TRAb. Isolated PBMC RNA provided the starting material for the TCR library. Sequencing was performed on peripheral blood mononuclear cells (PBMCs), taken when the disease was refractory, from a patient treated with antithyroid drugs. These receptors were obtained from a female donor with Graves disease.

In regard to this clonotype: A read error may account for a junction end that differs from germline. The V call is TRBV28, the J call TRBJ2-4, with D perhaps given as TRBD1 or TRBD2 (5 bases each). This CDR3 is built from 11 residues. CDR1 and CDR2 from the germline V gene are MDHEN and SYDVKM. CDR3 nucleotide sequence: TGTGCCAGCAGTTCCAGGGAGACCCAGCACTTC. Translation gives CASSSRETQHF.

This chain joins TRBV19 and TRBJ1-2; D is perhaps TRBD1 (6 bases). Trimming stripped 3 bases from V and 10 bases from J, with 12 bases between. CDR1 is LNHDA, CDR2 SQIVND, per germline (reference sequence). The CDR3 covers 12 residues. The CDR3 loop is CASSINRADYTF. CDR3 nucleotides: TGTGCCAGTAGTATCAACAGGGCAGACTACACCTTC.

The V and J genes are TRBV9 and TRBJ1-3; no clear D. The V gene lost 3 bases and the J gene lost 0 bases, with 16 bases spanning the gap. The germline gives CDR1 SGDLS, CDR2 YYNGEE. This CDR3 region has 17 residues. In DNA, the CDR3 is TGTGCCAGCAGCGGGGGATGGCAGCCCATCTCTGGAAACACCATATATTTT. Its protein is CASSGGWQPISGNTIYF. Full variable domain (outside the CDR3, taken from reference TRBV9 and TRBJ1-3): DSGVTQTPKHLITATGQRVTLRCSPRSGDLSVYWYQQSLDQGLQFLIQYYNGEERAKGNILERFSAQQFPDLHSELNLSSLELGDSALYFCASSGGWQPISGNTIYFGEGSWLTVV.

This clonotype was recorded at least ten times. This chain's CDR3 is CSVDGGNTEAFF. The CDR3 nucleotides are TGCAGCGTGGACGGGGGGAACACTGAAGCTTTCTTT. V and J are TRBV29-1 and TRBJ1-1; a weak D match, TRBD1 (5 bases). Germline V gene sequence: CDR1 SQVTM, CDR2 ANQGSEA. CDR3 length: 12 residues. V lost 6 bases to trimming and J lost 1 base, with 9 bases between them.

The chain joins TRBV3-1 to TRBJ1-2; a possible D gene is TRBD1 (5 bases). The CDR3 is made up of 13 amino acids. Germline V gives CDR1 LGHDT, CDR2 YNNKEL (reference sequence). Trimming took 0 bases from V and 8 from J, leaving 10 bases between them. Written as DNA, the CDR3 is TGTGCCAGCAGCCAAGAGGGCAGGGTCGGCTACACCTTC. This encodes CASSQEGRVGYTF.

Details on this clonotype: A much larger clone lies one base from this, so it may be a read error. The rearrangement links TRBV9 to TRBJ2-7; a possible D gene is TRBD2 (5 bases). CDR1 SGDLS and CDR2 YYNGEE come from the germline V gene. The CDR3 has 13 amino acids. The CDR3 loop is CACSKLAYDEQYF. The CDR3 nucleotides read TGTGCCTGCAGCAAGCTAGCCTATGACGAGCAGTACTTC.

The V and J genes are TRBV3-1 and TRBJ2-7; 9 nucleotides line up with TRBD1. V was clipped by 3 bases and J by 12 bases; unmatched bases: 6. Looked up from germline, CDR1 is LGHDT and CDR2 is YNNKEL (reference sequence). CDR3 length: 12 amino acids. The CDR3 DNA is TGTGCCAGCAGCCACGGGACAGGGAGGTGGTACTTC. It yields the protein CASSHGTGRWYF.

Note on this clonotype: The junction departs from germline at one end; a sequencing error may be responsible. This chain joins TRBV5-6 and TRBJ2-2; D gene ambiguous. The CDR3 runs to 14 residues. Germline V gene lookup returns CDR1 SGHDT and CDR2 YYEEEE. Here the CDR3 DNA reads TGTACCAGCAGCTTGACTGCGAACACCGGGGAGCTGTTTTTT. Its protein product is CTSSLTANTGELFF.

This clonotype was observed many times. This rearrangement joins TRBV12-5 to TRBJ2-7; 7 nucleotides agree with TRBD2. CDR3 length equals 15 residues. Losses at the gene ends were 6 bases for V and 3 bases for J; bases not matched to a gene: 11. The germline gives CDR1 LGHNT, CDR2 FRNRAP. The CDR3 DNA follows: TGTGCTAGTGGGGACCGAACTAGCGTCGGCTACGAGCAGTACTTC. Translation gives CASGDRTSVGYEQYF.

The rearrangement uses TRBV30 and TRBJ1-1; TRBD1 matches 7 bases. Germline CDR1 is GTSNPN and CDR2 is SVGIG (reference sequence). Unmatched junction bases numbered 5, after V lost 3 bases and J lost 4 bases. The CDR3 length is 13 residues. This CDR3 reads CAWSSGGSTEAFF. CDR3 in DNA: TGTGCCTGGAGCTCAGGGGGGAGCACTGAAGCTTTCTTT.

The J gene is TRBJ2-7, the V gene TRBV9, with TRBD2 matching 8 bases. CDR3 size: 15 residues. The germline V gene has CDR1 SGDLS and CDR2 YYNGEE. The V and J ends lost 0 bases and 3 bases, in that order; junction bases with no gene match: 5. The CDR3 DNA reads TGTGCCAGCAGCGTAGCTGCAGCGGGGGACTACGAGCAGTACTTC. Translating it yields CASSVAAAGDYEQYF.

The CDR3 bases are TGTGCCAGCAGCCCACTAGCGGGAGGTACCGGGGAGCTGTTTTTT. The encoded protein is CASSPLAGGTGELFF. V gene TRBV3-1 combines with J gene TRBJ2-2; 12 nucleotides line up with TRBD2. J gave up 5 bases and V 4 bases, and 2 bases lay outside the gene matches. CDR3 length: 15 residues. CDR1 and CDR2 (germline): LGHDT, YNNKEL (reference sequence).

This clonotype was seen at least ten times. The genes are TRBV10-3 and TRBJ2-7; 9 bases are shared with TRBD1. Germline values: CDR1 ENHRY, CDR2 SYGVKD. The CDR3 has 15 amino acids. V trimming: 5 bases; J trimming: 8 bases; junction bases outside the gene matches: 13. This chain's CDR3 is CAISQYRDRASQQYF. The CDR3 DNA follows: TGTGCCATCAGTCAGTACCGGGACAGGGCGTCCCAGCAGTACTTC.

CDR3 in DNA: TGTGCCAGCAGTGACATCTCCGGGACCCAAAGCAATCAGCCCCAGCATTTT. Its translation is CASSDISGTQSNQPQHF. The J gene is TRBJ1-5, the V gene TRBV6-4; perhaps TRBD1 as D (5 bases). Germline CDR1 is MRHNA and CDR2 is SNTAGT. This CDR3 has 17 residues. V shed 2 bases and J shed 1 base, with 15 bases lying between them.

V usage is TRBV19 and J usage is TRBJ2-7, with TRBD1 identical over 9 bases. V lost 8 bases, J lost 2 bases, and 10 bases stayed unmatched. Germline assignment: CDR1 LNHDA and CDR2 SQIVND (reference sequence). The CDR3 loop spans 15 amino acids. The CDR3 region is CASGPGQGIPYEQYF. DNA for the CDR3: TGTGCCAGTGGTCCGGGACAGGGAATCCCCTACGAGCAGTACTTC.

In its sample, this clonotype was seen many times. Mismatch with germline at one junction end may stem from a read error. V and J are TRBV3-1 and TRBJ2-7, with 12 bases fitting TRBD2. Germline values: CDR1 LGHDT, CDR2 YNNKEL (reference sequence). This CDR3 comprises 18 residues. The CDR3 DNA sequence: TGTGCCAGCAACCAAGGGGGACTAGCGGGCTTGAGCTCCTACGAGCAGTACTTC. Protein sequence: CASNQGGLAGLSSYEQYF.

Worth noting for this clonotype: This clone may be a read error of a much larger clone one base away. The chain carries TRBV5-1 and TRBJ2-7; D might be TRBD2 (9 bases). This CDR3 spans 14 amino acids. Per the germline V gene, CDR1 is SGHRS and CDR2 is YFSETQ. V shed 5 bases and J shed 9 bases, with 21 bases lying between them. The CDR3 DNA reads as TGCGCCAGCAGATATCAGGGGGCAGCGGGGGGGCAGTACTTC. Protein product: CASRYQGAAGGQYF.

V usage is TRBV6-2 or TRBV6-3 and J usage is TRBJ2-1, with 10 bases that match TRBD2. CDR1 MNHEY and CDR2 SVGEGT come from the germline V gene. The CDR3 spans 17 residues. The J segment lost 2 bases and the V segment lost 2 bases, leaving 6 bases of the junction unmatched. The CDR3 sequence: CASSYPTSGPTYNEQFF. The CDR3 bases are TGTGCCAGCAGTTACCCGACTAGCGGGCCTACCTACAATGAGCAGTTCTTC.

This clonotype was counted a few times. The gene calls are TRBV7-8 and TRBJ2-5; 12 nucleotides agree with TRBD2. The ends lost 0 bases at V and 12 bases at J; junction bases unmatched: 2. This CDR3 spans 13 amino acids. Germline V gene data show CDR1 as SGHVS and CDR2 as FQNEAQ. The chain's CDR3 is CASSLARLAGEYF. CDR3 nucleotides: TGTGCCAGCAGCTTAGCTCGACTAGCGGGAGAGTACTTC.

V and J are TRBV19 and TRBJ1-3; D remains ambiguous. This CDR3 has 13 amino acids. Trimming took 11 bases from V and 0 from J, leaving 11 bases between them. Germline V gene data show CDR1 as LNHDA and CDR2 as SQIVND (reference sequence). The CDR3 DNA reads TGTGCCTGCGAGGTGGTCTCTGGAAACACCATATATTTT. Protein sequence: CACEVVSGNTIYF.